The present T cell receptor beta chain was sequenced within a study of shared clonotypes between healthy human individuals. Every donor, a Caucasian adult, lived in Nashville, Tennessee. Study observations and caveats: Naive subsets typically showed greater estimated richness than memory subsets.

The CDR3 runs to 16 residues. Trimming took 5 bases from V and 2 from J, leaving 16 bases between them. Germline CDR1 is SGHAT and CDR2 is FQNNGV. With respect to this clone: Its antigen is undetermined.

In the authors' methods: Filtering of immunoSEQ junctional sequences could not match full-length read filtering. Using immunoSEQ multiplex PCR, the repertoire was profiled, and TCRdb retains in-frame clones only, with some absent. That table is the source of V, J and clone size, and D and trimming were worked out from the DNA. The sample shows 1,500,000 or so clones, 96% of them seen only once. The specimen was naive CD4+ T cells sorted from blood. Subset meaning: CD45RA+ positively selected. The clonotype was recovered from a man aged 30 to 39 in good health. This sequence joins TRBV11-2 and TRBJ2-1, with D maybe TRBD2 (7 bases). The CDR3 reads CASSPLGGRAYNEQFF. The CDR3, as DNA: TGTGCCAGCAGCCCACTAGGGGGGAGGGCCTACAATGAGCAGTTCTTC.